Listed below are T cell receptor beta chains from one sample, sequenced in a study of cytomegalovirus exposure and HLA in healthy donors. Profiled with immunoSEQ multiplex PCR; TCRdb holds only in-frame clones, not every one. Of approximately 150,000 clones listed, 87% are singletons. What was sequenced was PBMCs. The receptor set was obtained from a woman under 40 in good health and CMV-seronegative. The CDR3 runs from the conserved cysteine through the conserved F or W. Fields, in order: clone size, J gene, D gene, V gene, CDR3 DNA, CDR3 protein. D genes are given only for firm matches. Part of the rows lack a size; the others show once, few, many or a class for expanded clones.

size: -
J: TRBJ1-1
D: -
V: TRBV21-1
DNA: TGTGCCAGCAGCAAAGCTCAGTCCGCGGGACGGGGGAACACTGAAGCTTTCTTT
CDR3: CASSKAQSAGRGNTEAFF

size: -
J: TRBJ2-5
D: -
V: TRBV10-3
DNA: TGTGCCATCAGTGAAGGGTTAGCGGACTCGGAGACCCAGTACTTC
CDR3: CAISEGLADSETQYF

size: once
J: TRBJ2-1
D: TRBD1
V: TRBV5-4
DNA: TGTGCCAGCAGCTTGGAAGGGACAGGGTCCTACAATGAGCAGTTCTTC
CDR3: CASSLEGTGSYNEQFF

size: -
J: TRBJ2-7
D: -
V: TRBV11-2
DNA: TGTGCCAGCAGCGCAAGAACAGGGACCTACGAGCAGTACTTC
CDR3: CASSARTGTYEQYF

size: -
J: TRBJ2-3
D: -
V: TRBV7-2
DNA: TGTGCCAGCAGCTTGGGGCTGCGCACAGATACGCAGTATTTT
CDR3: CASSLGLRTDTQYF

size: few
J: TRBJ1-5
D: TRBD1
V: TRBV19
DNA: TGTGCCAGTAGTCCCTCGGACAGGGGAAGGCGGCCCCAGCATTTT
CDR3: CASSPSDRGRRPQHF

size: -
J: TRBJ1-1
D: -
V: TRBV6-5
DNA: TGTGCCAGCAGCCGGGGGGGGTACGAAGGGAATGAAGCTTTCTTT
CDR3: CASSRGGYEGNEAFF

size: -
J: TRBJ1-2
D: TRBD1
V: TRBV7-2
DNA: TGTGCCAGCAGCGTCACAGGGGGCGCCCACTATGGCTACACCTTC
CDR3: CASSVTGGAHYGYTF

size: -
J: TRBJ2-7
D: -
V: TRBV29-1
DNA: TGCAGCGTTGAAGGGGGGCGGGGGTCCGCCTACGAGCAGTACTTC
CDR3: CSVEGGRGSAYEQYF

size: -
J: TRBJ1-1
D: TRBD1
V: TRBV29-1
DNA: TGCAGCGTTGATCGAAGGGGGCAACTCAGTGAAGCTTTCTTT
CDR3: CSVDRRGQLSEAFF

size: once
J: TRBJ1-2
D: -
V: TRBV2
DNA: TGTGCCAGCACTCAGGGGACCAACTATGGCTACACCTTC
CDR3: CASTQGTNYGYTF

size: -
J: TRBJ1-1
D: -
V: TRBV13
DNA: TGTGCCAGCAGCACTGGGGGGGGCACTGAAGCTTTCTTT
CDR3: CASSTGGGTEAFF

size: once
J: TRBJ1-3
D: -
V: TRBV4-1
DNA: TGCGCCAGCAGCGAAGCACAGCCTGTAACTGGAAACACCATATATTTT
CDR3: CASSEAQPVTGNTIYF

size: -
J: TRBJ2-7
D: TRBD1
V: TRBV18
DNA: TGTGCCAGCTCACCACCGAATTCAGGGGGTAACTACGAGCAGTACTTC
CDR3: CASSPPNSGGNYEQYF

size: -
J: TRBJ2-5
D: -
V: TRBV7-6
DNA: TGTGCCAGCAGCCCAGAGGGTCCCAGCTTAGGAGAGACCCAGTACTTC
CDR3: CASSPEGPSLGETQYF

size: -
J: TRBJ1-1
D: TRBD1
V: TRBV7-8
DNA: TGTGCCAGCAGCCTGAACAGGGGACAGGGGATGGCTGAAGCTTTCTTT
CDR3: CASSLNRGQGMAEAFF

size: -
J: TRBJ1-6
D: TRBD1
V: TRBV18
DNA: TGTGCCAGCTCACCTCAAGGACAGGGGGCTGATTCACCCCTCCACTTT
CDR3: CASSPQGQGADSPLHF

size: -
J: TRBJ2-3
D: -
V: TRBV6-1
DNA: TGTGCCAGCAGTGGTAAGGGGCTAAAATCCACAGATACGCAGTATTTT
CDR3: CASSGKGLKSTDTQYF

size: -
J: TRBJ1-2
D: TRBD1
V: TRBV13
DNA: TGTGCCAGCAGCCTAAGACAGGGCTATGGCTACACCTTC
CDR3: CASSLRQGYGYTF

size: -
J: TRBJ1-5
D: TRBD1
V: TRBV5-8
DNA: TGTGCCAGCAGCCCCCGGACAGGGGAGGGGAAGCCCCAGCATTTT
CDR3: CASSPRTGEGKPQHF

size: -
J: TRBJ2-7
D: TRBD1
V: TRBV7-9
DNA: TGTGCCAGCAGCGACTTCCTGACAGGGGCCTCCTACGAGCAGTACTTC
CDR3: CASSDFLTGASYEQYF

size: -
J: TRBJ1-4
D: -
V: TRBV18
DNA: TGTGCCAGCGCAGACCAGGTACAAGAAAAACTGTTTTTT
CDR3: CASADQVQEKLFF

size: -
J: TRBJ2-6
D: -
V: TRBV19
DNA: TGTGCCAGTAGTATTATAGGTGCGGGGACTGGGGCCAACGTCCTGACTTTC
CDR3: CASSIIGAGTGANVLTF

size: few
J: TRBJ2-2
D: -
V: TRBV6-5
DNA: TGTGCCAGCAGCAGACAGGAAACCGGGGAGCTGTTTTTT
CDR3: CASSRQETGELFF

size: -
J: TRBJ2-5
D: -
V: TRBV6-5
DNA: TGTGCCAGCAGTTACGTGGGGGGGCTCTTAGAGACCCAGTACTTC
CDR3: CASSYVGGLLETQYF

size: -
J: TRBJ1-1
D: TRBD1
V: TRBV4-1
DNA: TGCGCCAGCAGCCTACAGGGGGCGAACACTGAAGCTTTCTTT
CDR3: CASSLQGANTEAFF

size: -
J: TRBJ1-5
D: -
V: TRBV27
DNA: TGTGCCAGCAGCCTCCACTACAGGGTAGACGGCAATCAGCCCCAGCATTTT
CDR3: CASSLHYRVDGNQPQHF

size: -
J: TRBJ1-1
D: TRBD1
V: TRBV19
DNA: TGTGCCAGTAGGAAGGACAGGTTCACTGAAGCTTTCTTT
CDR3: CASRKDRFTEAFF

size: -
J: TRBJ1-5
D: -
V: TRBV19
DNA: TGTGCCAGTAGTGGGGGAGGGTACCAGCCCCAGCATTTT
CDR3: CASSGGGYQPQHF

size: -
J: TRBJ2-1
D: TRBD1
V: TRBV4-1
DNA: TGCGCCAGCAGCCAAGGACAGGGGAATTACAATGAGCAGTTCTTC
CDR3: CASSQGQGNYNEQFF

size: -
J: TRBJ2-2
D: -
V: TRBV4-2
DNA: TGTGCCAGCAGCCGATCGGCAGGGGCCAACACCGGGGAGCTGTTTTTT
CDR3: CASSRSAGANTGELFF

size: -
J: TRBJ1-2
D: -
V: TRBV15
DNA: TGTGCCACCAGCAGAGATTACGGGGATGGCTACACCTTC
CDR3: CATSRDYGDGYTF

size: -
J: TRBJ2-1
D: TRBD2
V: TRBV5-1
DNA: TGCGCCAGCAGCTTGGCCTTGGCTAGCGGGGACAATGAGCAGTTCTTC
CDR3: CASSLALASGDNEQFF

size: -
J: TRBJ1-1
D: TRBD1
V: TRBV10-1
DNA: TGCGCCAGCAGGGGAGGATTACCGGGACAGGGTTACCCGAACACTGAAGCTTTCTTT
CDR3: CASRGGLPGQGYPNTEAFF

size: few
J: TRBJ1-1
D: -
V: TRBV30
DNA: TGTGCCTGGAGTTTGGGGGGACTGAACACTGAAGCTTTCTTT
CDR3: CAWSLGGLNTEAFF

size: few
J: TRBJ2-1
D: -
V: TRBV10-2
DNA: TGCGCCAGCACCTACCAATACAATGAGCAGTTCTTC
CDR3: CASTYQYNEQFF

size: -
J: TRBJ2-1
D: -
V: TRBV6-1
DNA: TGTGCCAGCAGTGCTAGGGGGGGCGCGAATTACAATGAGCAGTTCTTC
CDR3: CASSARGGANYNEQFF

size: few
J: TRBJ2-2
D: TRBD2
V: TRBV5-4
DNA: TGTGCCAGCAGCTTTATAGTGGGACTAGCGGGTGGCACCGGGGAGCTGTTTTTT
CDR3: CASSFIVGLAGGTGELFF

size: -
J: TRBJ1-4
D: TRBD1
V: TRBV19
DNA: TGTGCCACCACGACAGGGCTCAGGGAAAAACTGTTTTTT
CDR3: CATTTGLREKLFF

size: few
J: TRBJ1-2
D: -
V: TRBV2
DNA: TGTGCCAGCAGTGAGAGTAACTATGGCTACACCTTC
CDR3: CASSESNYGYTF

size: -
J: TRBJ1-4
D: TRBD1
V: TRBV27
DNA: TGTGCCAGCAGTCCCAGACAGGGATGGGTTGAAAAACTGTTTTTT
CDR3: CASSPRQGWVEKLFF

size: -
J: TRBJ2-3
D: TRBD1
V: TRBV5-6
DNA: TGTGCCAGCAGCCTGGGGGACAGGGTAGGAGGAACGCAGTATTTT
CDR3: CASSLGDRVGGTQYF

size: once
J: TRBJ2-7
D: -
V: TRBV4-1
DNA: TGCGCCAGCAGCCCGGTGGGGGGAACGCTCTACGAGCAGTACTTC
CDR3: CASSPVGGTLYEQYF

size: once
J: TRBJ1-2
D: TRBD1
V: TRBV27
DNA: TGTGCCAGCAGTCTCCGTCCCGGGACAGGGGCAGGGAGTGGCTACACCTTC
CDR3: CASSLRPGTGAGSGYTF

size: once
J: TRBJ1-2
D: TRBD1
V: TRBV18
DNA: TGTGCCAGCTCAATGGGACAGGGAAGATATGGCTACACCTTC
CDR3: CASSMGQGRYGYTF

size: few
J: TRBJ1-6
D: -
V: TRBV6-5
DNA: TGTGCCAGCAGCCGTCCATTAGCTTGGGATTCACCCCTCCACTTT
CDR3: CASSRPLAWDSPLHF